This passage covers 28 T cell receptor beta chains from one sample sequenced in a study of blood T cell repertoires in COVID-19. Profiled with immunoSEQ multiplex PCR; TCRdb holds only in-frame clones, not every one. The sample contains approximately 190,000 clones, over 80% of which appear only once. The source material was peripheral blood. The receptors were gathered from a woman between 40 and 50 years old with acute or convalescent COVID-19.

This chain joins TRBV5-1 and TRBJ2-3; D unclear. Between the trimmed V and J ends, which lost 0 bases and 2 bases, there was a span of 10 bases. Germline CDR1 reads SGHRS; CDR2 reads YFSETQ. The CDR3 consists of 15 residues. The CDR3 region has the DNA TGCGCCAGCAGCTTGGACTCCCCTCACACAGATACGCAGTATTTT. Its translation: CASSLDSPHTDTQYF.

The J gene is TRBJ2-5, the V gene TRBV12-5, with D perhaps TRBD2 (6 bases). CDR3 size: 14 residues. Deletions cut 6 bases from V and 4 bases from J, with 15 bases between. Germline CDR1 and CDR2: LGHNT and FRNRAP. CDR3 in DNA: TGTGCTAGTGGCCGGGACTCAAAGGGAGAGACCCAGTACTTC. As protein: CASGRDSKGETQYF.

This chain connects TRBV5-4 to TRBJ2-2; 7 bases match TRBD2. V shed 5 bases and J 5 bases; nucleotides not matched to a gene: 9. Germline CDR1 and CDR2: SGHNT and YYREEE (reference sequence). The CDR3 extends over 15 amino acids. CDR3 region: CASSLGGRGTGELFF. CDR3 in DNA: TGTGCCAGCAGTCTCGGGGGGAGGGGAACCGGGGAGCTGTTTTTT.

The rearrangement links TRBV28 to TRBJ2-3; D might be TRBD2 (6 bases). V was trimmed by 3 bases and J by 14 bases, leaving 15 bases between them. Germline loops: CDR1 MDHEN, CDR2 SYDVKM. The length of the CDR3 is 12 residues. CDR3 bases: TGTGCCAGCAGTTTGCAGTCAGCGGGCTTGTATTTT. Translating it yields CASSLQSAGLYF.

The chain is built from TRBV5-1 and TRBJ1-2; 9 nucleotides agree with TRBD1. From germline, CDR1 is SGHRS and CDR2 YFSETQ. Trimming took 4 bases from V and 1 from J; bases not matched to a gene: 14. There are 18 residues in the CDR3. DNA of the CDR3: TGCGCCAGCAGCCCTAACCTCGGACAGGGGCCACGTAACTATGGCTACACCTTC. The encoded protein is CASSPNLGQGPRNYGYTF.

The rearrangement uses TRBV5-1 and TRBJ1-4, with D maybe TRBD1 (6 bases). Germline V gene sequence: CDR1 SGHRS, CDR2 YFSETQ. Between the trimmed V and J ends, which lost 4 bases and 8 bases, there was a span of 18 bases. This CDR3 has 15 amino acids. CDR3 sequence reads: CASSPAGTSEEKLFF. The DNA of the CDR3 is TGCGCCAGCAGCCCGGCCGGGACATCCGAGGAAAAACTGTTTTTT.

V usage is TRBV5-1 and J usage is TRBJ1-2; weak D call: TRBD1 (6 bases). The CDR3 extends over 14 amino acids. CDR1 is SGHRS and CDR2 is YFSETQ in the germline V gene. V lost 2 bases and J 3 bases, leaving 11 bases between the germline ends. The CDR3 sequence: CASSLIQGYYGYTF. The CDR3 region has the DNA TGCGCCAGCAGCTTAATACAGGGCTACTATGGCTACACCTTC.

The chain employs TRBV5-5 and TRBJ2-3; 8 bases align to TRBD2. The CDR3 spans 15 residues. J lost 1 base, V lost 0 bases, and 1 base had no gene match. Per germline, CDR1 SGHKS and CDR2 YYEKEE (reference sequence). CDR3 sequence: CASSLALAGTDTQYF. DNA for the CDR3: TGTGCCAGCAGCTTGGCACTAGCGGGCACAGATACGCAGTATTTT.

This rearrangement joins TRBV19 to TRBJ2-3; 11 bases line up with TRBD2. The V segment lost 5 bases and the J segment 3 bases; nucleotides outside the gene matches: 7. Looked up from germline, CDR1 is LNHDA and CDR2 is SQIVND (reference sequence). The CDR3 sequence is 16 residues long. Here the CDR3 reads CASSFIAGGQTDTQYF. DNA for the CDR3: TGTGCCAGTAGTTTTATAGCGGGGGGGCAGACAGATACGCAGTATTTT.

The chain recombines TRBV12-3 or TRBV12-4 with TRBJ1-1; maybe TRBD1 (5 bases). V lost 3 bases and J lost 11, with 13 bases in between. The CDR3 totals 12 residues. CDR3 sequence (DNA): TGTGCCAGCAGTTTCGCAGGGCCTTGGGCTTTCTTT. This gives the protein CASSFAGPWAFF.

The rearrangement uses TRBV5-1 and TRBJ2-3, with TRBD2 matching over 7 bases. The germline CDR1 and CDR2 sequences are SGHRS and YFSETQ. The CDR3 spans 19 residues. V lost 2 bases to trimming and J lost 3 bases; unmatched junction nucleotides: 18. The CDR3 loop reads CASSFGGRTSPDLTDTQYF. CDR3 DNA sequence: TGCGCCAGCAGCTTTGGTGGCCGGACTAGTCCCGACTTAACAGATACGCAGTATTTT.

The chain combines TRBV28 with TRBJ1-6; D gene unclear. Germline V gene lookup returns CDR1 MDHEN and CDR2 SYDVKM. Trimming stripped 4 bases from V and 16 bases from J, with 11 bases between. This CDR3 has 11 amino acids. The CDR3 loop is CASSSRPGLHF. CDR3 nucleotide sequence: TGTGCCAGCAGTTCCCGACCCGGGCTCCACTTT.

CDR3 DNA sequence: TGTGCCAGCAGCCCTTATGCGACAGGGAGGGAGACCCAGTACTTC. It is translated as CASSPYATGRETQYF. The V call is TRBV2, the J call TRBJ2-5, with D perhaps matching TRBD1 (7 bases). The germline V and J ends were trimmed by 6 bases and 5 bases, with 19 bases remaining between them. CDR1 and CDR2 (germline): SNHLY, FYNNEI. The CDR3 has 15 residues.

This rearrangement joins TRBV27 to TRBJ1-5, with D maybe TRBD1 (5 bases). V was cut by 11 bases and J by 1 base, with 15 bases left in between. The CDR3 extends over 14 amino acids. Germline CDR1 is MNHEY and CDR2 is SMNVEV (reference sequence). CDR3 in amino acids: CASSRVGSNQPQHF. CDR3 DNA sequence: TGTGCCTCCAGCAGGGTTGGAAGCAATCAGCCCCAGCATTTT.

The count of this clone is one. The V gene is TRBV6-5, the J gene TRBJ2-7; a possible D gene is TRBD2 (5 bases). CDR1 is MNHEY, CDR2 SVGAGI, per germline. This CDR3 has 13 residues. The germline V and J ends were trimmed by 5 bases and 5 bases, with 13 bases remaining between them. CDR3 amino acids: CASSPPGIDEQYF. DNA for the CDR3: TGTGCCAGCAGTCCCCCCGGGATCGACGAGCAGTACTTC.

The chain is built from TRBV15 and TRBJ1-2; 9 bases agree with TRBD1. CDR3 size: 15 residues. V lost 0 bases and J lost 5; bases outside the gene matches: 4. CDR1 and CDR2 from the germline V gene are LNHNV and YYDKDF (reference sequence). The CDR3 here is CATSRETGTGYGYTF. The DNA of the CDR3 is TGTGCCACCAGCAGAGAGACCGGGACAGGGTATGGCTACACCTTC.

The chain couples TRBV18 to TRBJ2-4, with D unclear. V shed 0 bases and J shed 8 bases, with 11 bases lying between them. Germline CDR1 is KGHSH and CDR2 is LQKENI. This CDR3 has 14 residues. The CDR3 coding sequence is TGTGCCAGCTCACCACCCGCGACTTCCCACATTCAGTACTTC. Translated: CASSPPATSHIQYF.

J is TRBJ2-1 and V is TRBV27, with 11 bases fitting TRBD1. V lost 4 bases to trimming and J lost 5 bases; unmatched junction nucleotides: 7. This CDR3 is built from 16 residues. Germline V gene data show CDR1 as MNHEY and CDR2 as SMNVEV (reference sequence). The CDR3 sequence is CASSWYGTGGNNEQFF. Written as DNA, the CDR3 is TGTGCCAGCAGTTGGTACGGGACAGGGGGGAACAATGAGCAGTTCTTC.

This clone appeared once. V and J are TRBV9 and TRBJ2-5; the D is unclear. CDR3 size: 14 residues. From germline, CDR1 is SGDLS and CDR2 YYNGEE. V lost 0 bases and J lost 2, with 8 bases in between. The CDR3 spells CASSVEPRQETQYF. Written as DNA, the CDR3 is TGTGCCAGCAGCGTAGAACCTAGGCAAGAGACCCAGTACTTC.

The chain recombines TRBV28 with TRBJ2-3; 8 bases line up with TRBD2. CDR3 length equals 15 residues. Germline lookup yields CDR1 MDHEN and CDR2 SYDVKM. The J segment lost 5 bases and the V segment lost 3 bases, leaving 7 bases of the junction unmatched. CDR3 residues: CASSFRTSLGDTQYF. The DNA of the CDR3 is TGTGCCAGCAGTTTCCGGACTAGCCTAGGAGATACGCAGTATTTT.

A single count supports this clone. V is TRBV7-2 and J is TRBJ2-7; 11 bases fit TRBD2. This CDR3 is 14 amino acids long. Germline trimming cut 7 bases from V and 2 bases from J; bases unmatched to any gene: 4. Germline CDR1 and CDR2: SGHTA and FQGNSA. CDR3: CASTLLAGAYEQYF. The CDR3 nucleotides are TGTGCCAGCACCCTACTAGCGGGAGCCTACGAGCAGTACTTC.

The chain combines TRBV5-5 with TRBJ2-7, with 8 bases identical to TRBD2. J lost 0 bases, V lost 4 bases, and 6 bases had no gene match. The CDR3 runs to 15 residues. Germline V gene data show CDR1 as SGHKS and CDR2 as YYEKEE (reference sequence). DNA of the CDR3: TGTGCCAGCAGCCTGCGGGGGGATAGCTCCTACGAGCAGTACTTC. Translation gives CASSLRGDSSYEQYF.

This clone has a handful of counts. This rearrangement joins TRBV28 to TRBJ1-2; D gene ambiguous. The germline V gene encodes CDR1 MDHEN and CDR2 SYDVKM. This CDR3 is built from 12 residues. V shed 8 bases and J shed 3 bases, with 10 bases lying between them. The CDR3 DNA sequence: TGTGCCAGCCTACAGAGGGACTATGGCTACACCTTC. Amino acids: CASLQRDYGYTF.

This clone was observed once. The same CDR3 is also encoded by other DNA sequences in this sample. This chain links TRBV2 with TRBJ2-5; TRBD1 might be the D (6 bases). The CDR3 covers 13 residues. V shed 7 bases and J shed 2 bases, with 11 bases lying between them. Germline V gene lookup returns CDR1 SNHLY and CDR2 FYNNEI. The CDR3 region is CASTPTGQETQYF. The CDR3 bases are TGTGCCAGCACCCCGACAGGACAAGAGACCCAGTACTTC.

The genes are TRBV11-2 and TRBJ1-6; D is possibly TRBD1 (6 bases). CDR3 length: 16 residues. Per germline, CDR1 SGHAT and CDR2 FQNNGV. V was cut by 0 bases and J by 10 bases, with 16 bases left in between. Here the CDR3 DNA reads TGTGCCAGCAGCTTAGAGGGGGCAGGCGTTAGCTCACCCCTCCACTTT. This gives the protein CASSLEGAGVSSPLHF.

This clone has only one observation. The chain couples TRBV7-8 to TRBJ2-7, with D tentatively TRBD2 (5 bases). The CDR3 extends over 14 amino acids. The V end was cut by 5 bases, the J end by 1 base, with 12 bases between. From germline, CDR1 is SGHVS and CDR2 FQNEAQ. The CDR3 coding sequence is TGTGCCAGCAGCCATGCCGGGATTTCCTACGAGCAGTACTTC. This codes for CASSHAGISYEQYF.

This clone turned up a few times. The chain links TRBV27 to TRBJ2-3; D perhaps matches TRBD2 (6 bases). The germline gives CDR1 MNHEY, CDR2 SMNVEV (reference sequence). The CDR3 is 14 amino acids. V was cut by 5 bases and J by 5 bases, with 14 bases left in between. This CDR3 is CASSRQVGGDTQYF. DNA for the CDR3: TGTGCCAGCAGTCGGCAGGTGGGGGGAGATACGCAGTATTTT.

The chain has TRBV28 and TRBJ2-7; 7 bases are a match to TRBD2. V lost 8 bases to trimming and J lost 1 base; unmatched junction nucleotides: 5. In germline, CDR1 is MDHEN, CDR2 SYDVKM. The CDR3 loop spans 13 amino acids. The CDR3 bases are TGTGCCAGCGACGAGCGGGGATCCTACGAGCAGTACTTC. It is translated as CASDERGSYEQYF.